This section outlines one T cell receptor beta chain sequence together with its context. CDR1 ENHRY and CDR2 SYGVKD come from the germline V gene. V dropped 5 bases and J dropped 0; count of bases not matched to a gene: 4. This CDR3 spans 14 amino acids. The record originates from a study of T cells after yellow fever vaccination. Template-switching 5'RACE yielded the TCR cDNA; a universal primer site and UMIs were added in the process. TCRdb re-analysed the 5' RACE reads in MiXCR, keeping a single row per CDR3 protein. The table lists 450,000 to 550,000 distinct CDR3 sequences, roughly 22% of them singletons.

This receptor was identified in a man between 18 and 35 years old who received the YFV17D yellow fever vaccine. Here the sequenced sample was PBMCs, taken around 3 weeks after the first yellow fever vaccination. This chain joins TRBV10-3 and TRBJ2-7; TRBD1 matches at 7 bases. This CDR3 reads CAISIGQDSYEQYV. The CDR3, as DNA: TGTGCCATCAGTATAGGACAGGACTCCTACGAGCAGTACGTC.